A single sample is the source of the 32 T cell receptor beta chains below, sequenced in a study of STAT5B mutations in CD4+ large granular lymphocyte leukemia. Produced via immunoSEQ multiplex PCR; TCRdb's table is partial and in-frame only. The table has almost 30,000 clones, under 85% seen once. Sequencing was done on a sample of CD4+ T cells from blood buffy coats. All receptors come from a human donor in good health.

The chain is built from TRBV27 and TRBJ2-1; 9 nucleotides agree with TRBD1. The CDR3 loop spans 17 amino acids. Trimming removed 7 bases from V and 3 bases from J; junction bases left unmatched: 13. Germline CDR1 MNHEY, CDR2 SMNVEV (reference sequence). CDR3 sequence: CASKSGQGGALYNEQFF. CDR3 in DNA: TGTGCCAGCAAGTCGGGACAGGGAGGAGCCCTCTACAATGAGCAGTTCTTC.

The gene calls are TRBV28 and TRBJ1-2, with TRBD1 matching 8 bases. V lost 3 bases to trimming and J lost 7 bases; unmatched junction nucleotides: 4. The length of the CDR3 is 13 residues. Germline lookup yields CDR1 MDHEN and CDR2 SYDVKM. The CDR3 protein is CASSFLGTGGYTF. The CDR3 DNA sequence: TGTGCCAGCAGTTTTTTAGGGACAGGTGGCTACACCTTC.

The chain links TRBV7-9 to TRBJ1-6; possible D gene TRBD1, 5 bases. The CDR3 is 14 residues long. Germline V lookup: CDR1 SEHNR, CDR2 FQNEAQ (reference sequence). Trimming cost V 5 bases and J 9 bases, with 14 bases left between them. The CDR3 reads CASSRTNDISPLHF. The CDR3 DNA follows: TGTGCCAGCAGCAGGACAAACGACATTTCACCCCTCCACTTT.

The chain recombines TRBV28 with TRBJ2-5; 9 nucleotides align to TRBD2. Germline trimming cut 7 bases from V and 4 bases from J; bases unmatched to any gene: 19. The CDR3 spans 18 residues. Germline values: CDR1 MDHEN, CDR2 SYDVKM. This CDR3 is CASTQKGLAGPRGETQYF. The CDR3 DNA follows: TGTGCCAGCACCCAGAAGGGGCTAGCGGGGCCCCGGGGAGAGACCCAGTACTTC.

The chain is built from TRBV6-5 and TRBJ2-5; a possible D gene is TRBD2 (6 bases). This CDR3 is 14 amino acids long. The V end lost 0 bases, the J end lost 3 bases, and 8 bases lay between the germline ends. Germline-derived CDR1 and CDR2 are MNHEY and SVGAGI. CDR3 loop: CASSYSPGEETQYF. In DNA, the CDR3 is TGTGCCAGCAGTTACTCGCCGGGAGAAGAGACCCAGTACTTC.

The rearrangement links TRBV21-1 to TRBJ2-7; the table's D call TRBD2 went unverified against the DNA. TRBV21-1 is deemed a pseudogene. The CDR3 is made up of 15 amino acids. The CDR3 loop reads CASRARLAGPYEQYV. For the CDR3, the DNA is TGTGCCAGCAGAGCCCGACTAGCAGGGCCCTACGAGCAGTACGTC.

V and J are TRBV5-8 and TRBJ1-1; D unresolved. CDR3 length: 14 amino acids. CDR1 and CDR2 (germline): SGHTS, YDEGEE. Trimming took off 0 bases at V and 4 bases at J, with 10 bases between the two ends. The CDR3 region has the DNA TGTGCCAGCAGCTTGGGGGGTTACCGCACTGAAGCTTTCTTT. This encodes CASSLGGYRTEAFF.

This clone was picked up one time. The CDR3 is CASSPRLAEQETQYF. The CDR3 DNA is TGCGCCAGCAGCCCGAGACTAGCGGAACAAGAGACCCAGTACTTC. The chain couples TRBV5-1 to TRBJ2-5; the match to TRBD2 covers 9 bases. V was pared by 4 bases and J by 2 bases, with 6 bases of the junction left unmatched. The CDR3 contains 15 residues. Germline V gene sequence: CDR1 SGHRS, CDR2 YFSETQ. Variable domain in full (rest from reference TRBV5-1 and TRBJ2-5): KAGVTQTPRYLIKTRGQQVTLSCSPISGHRSVSWYQQTPGQGLQFLFEYFSETQRNKGNFPGRFSGRQFSNSRSEMNVSTLELGDSALYLCASSPRLAEQETQYFGPGTRLLVL.

This chain links TRBV5-1 with TRBJ2-5; D gene unclear. The V and J ends lost 0 bases and 0 bases respectively, with 9 bases between them. The germline gives CDR1 SGHRS, CDR2 YFSETQ. This CDR3 is built from 15 residues. CDR3 in amino acids: CASSLAGANQETQYF. In DNA form, the CDR3 reads TGCGCCAGCAGCTTGGCCGGAGCCAACCAAGAGACCCAGTACTTC.

The chain uses TRBV7-2 and TRBJ2-5; 8 nucleotides align to TRBD2. The CDR3 sequence is 12 residues long. Trimming cost V 11 bases and J 3 bases; bases outside gene matches: 5. Per the germline V gene, CDR1 is SGHTA and CDR2 is FQGNSA. The DNA for the CDR3 is TGTGCCGTAAATAGCGGGGAAGAGACCCAGTACTTC. Its translation is CAVNSGEETQYF.

The chain recombines TRBV5-3 with TRBJ2-7, with D possibly being TRBD2 (7 bases). TRBV5-3 is classed as an ORF, of uncertain function. The V end lost 3 bases, the J end lost 2 bases, and 24 bases lay between the germline ends. The CDR3 covers 18 residues. The CDR3 DNA follows: TGTGCCAGAAGCTCGAGTGGGGAGTGCGGGGGCGATACCTACGAGCAGTACGTC. This translates into CARSSSGECGGDTYEQYV.

The V and J genes are TRBV7-2 and TRBJ1-6; a possible D gene is TRBD1 (6 bases). The CDR3 contains 16 residues. In germline, CDR1 is SGHTA, CDR2 FQGNSA. V gave up 4 bases and J gave up 7 bases, with 17 bases separating them. CDR3: CASSSFTGGQNSPLHF. The DNA of the CDR3 is TGTGCCAGCAGCTCTTTCACTGGGGGGCAAAATTCACCCCTCCACTTT.

The J gene is TRBJ2-1, the V gene TRBV7-2; 16 bases match TRBD2. CDR3 length equals 19 residues. Looked up from germline, CDR1 is SGHTA and CDR2 is FQGNSA. After removal of 5 bases from V and 0 bases from J, the junction contained 7 bases not matched to a gene. CDR3 in DNA: TGTGCCAGCAGCCGAGGGACTAGCGGGGGGGGAAGCTCCTACAATGAGCAGTTCTTC. Its protein is CASSRGTSGGGSSYNEQFF.

The rearrangement links TRBV10-3 to TRBJ1-5; maybe TRBD1 (5 bases). CDR1 ENHRY and CDR2 SYGVKD come from the germline V gene. The CDR3 runs to 15 residues. The germline V and J ends were trimmed by 7 bases and 1 base, with 14 bases remaining between them. CDR3 region: CAIKAGLQSNQPQHF. The CDR3 DNA is TGTGCCATCAAAGCGGGACTCCAAAGCAATCAGCCCCAGCATTTT.

This clone came up a few times. This chain joins TRBV6-6 and TRBJ2-2; D is unresolved. Germline V gives CDR1 MNHNY, CDR2 SVGAGI (reference sequence). Trimming stripped 4 bases from V and 7 bases from J, with 4 bases between. The CDR3 is 11 amino acids. The CDR3 sequence: CASSSLGELFF. The DNA for the CDR3 is TGTGCCAGCAGTTCACTCGGGGAGCTGTTTTTT.

This clone was recorded a few times. V and J are TRBV2 and TRBJ2-7; TRBD1 aligns across 7 bases. The CDR3 has 14 amino acids. J lost 0 bases, V lost 7 bases, and 6 bases had no gene match. Germline lookup yields CDR1 SNHLY and CDR2 FYNNEI. CDR3 DNA: TGTGCCAGCACTTGGACAGGCGGCTCCTACGAGCAGTACTTC. Residues: CASTWTGGSYEQYF.

This clone was observed a handful of times. The rearrangement links TRBV7-7 to TRBJ2-1; maybe TRBD2 (6 bases). CDR3 length: 13 residues. With 5 bases removed from V and 6 bases from J, the gap between germline ends came to 11 bases. Germline CDR1 and CDR2: SSHAT and FNYEAQ (reference sequence). The CDR3 spells CASSKDSGNEQFF. CDR3 in DNA: TGTGCCAGCAGCAAAGATAGCGGCAATGAGCAGTTCTTC. Combining the CDR3 with reference TRBV7-7 and TRBJ2-1 gives the whole variable domain GAGVSQSPRYKVTKRGQDVTLRCDPISSHATLYWYQQALGQGPEFLTYFNYEAQPDKSGLPSDRFSAERPEGSISTLTIQRTEQRDSAMYRCASSKDSGNEQFFGPGTRLTVL.

This clone was detected only once. CDR3 bases: TGTGCCAGCAGTACGTCAGGGCCAGGAAACACCATATATTTT. It translates to CASSTSGPGNTIYF. The chain links TRBV2 to TRBJ1-3, with D perhaps TRBD1 (5 bases). Per germline, CDR1 SNHLY and CDR2 FYNNEI. Trimming removed 5 bases at V and 4 bases at J, with 12 bases between. The CDR3 runs 14 residues. Variable domain in full (rest from reference TRBV2 and TRBJ1-3): EPEVTQTPSHQVTQMGQEVILRCVPISNHLYFYWYRQILGQKVEFLVSFYNNEISEKSEIFDDQFSVERPDGSNFTLKIRSTKLEDSAMYFCASSTSGPGNTIYFGEGSWLTVV.

This clone was observed a few times. This sequence joins TRBV7-9 and TRBJ1-6; D perhaps matches TRBD1 (5 bases). The V and J ends lost 2 bases and 5 bases respectively, with 7 bases between them. Germline V CDR1 and CDR2: SEHNR, FQNEAQ (reference sequence). There are 14 residues in the CDR3. The CDR3 loop is CASSLLGDNSPLHF. Here the CDR3 DNA reads TGTGCCAGCAGCTTACTAGGGGATAATTCACCCCTCCACTTT.

The chain carries TRBV5-6 and TRBJ2-7; perhaps TRBD2 as D (5 bases). Trimming removed 5 bases at V and 0 bases at J, with 9 bases between. CDR1 and CDR2 (germline): SGHDT, YYEEEE. This CDR3 is 13 amino acids long. The CDR3 DNA reads TGTGCCAGCAGGGTGACTAACTCCTACGAGCAGTACTTC. Protein product: CASRVTNSYEQYF.

The DNA for the CDR3 is TGCGCCAGCAGCCTGGGCCCTAGCGGGGGTTGGACAGATACGCAGTATTTT. It codes for CASSLGPSGGWTDTQYF. This chain uses TRBV5-1 with TRBJ2-3; 10 bases are shared with TRBD2. This CDR3 has 17 amino acids. Germline V gives CDR1 SGHRS, CDR2 YFSETQ. The junction had 11 bases not matched to a gene; V was cut back by 4 bases and J by 3 bases.

The chain carries TRBV7-2 and TRBJ1-3; D remains unclear. The CDR3 runs 16 residues. Germline CDR1 reads SGHTA; CDR2 reads FQGNSA. Trimming pared 1 base from V and 3 bases from J, leaving 13 bases between. The CDR3, as DNA: TGTGCCAGCAGCTTAGATTTAGGGAGTGGTGGAAACACCATATATTTT. Its protein is CASSLDLGSGGNTIYF.

The V gene is TRBV5-8, the J gene TRBJ1-2; D call uncertain. The V end lost 3 bases, the J end lost 2 bases, and 5 bases lay between the germline ends. There are 12 residues in the CDR3. Germline lookup yields CDR1 SGHTS and CDR2 YDEGEE. The DNA for the CDR3 is TGTGCCAGCAGCTCTTACAACTATGGCTACACCTTC. Amino acid sequence: CASSSYNYGYTF.

The V call is TRBV4-3, the J call TRBJ1-1; D gene unclear. The ends were cut back, 0 bases at V and 1 base at J, with 12 bases in the middle. Germline assignment: CDR1 LGHNA and CDR2 YSLEER. The length of the CDR3 is 16 residues. The CDR3 DNA sequence: TGCGCCAGCAGCCAAGATCTCCACAGCAGGAACACTGAAGCTTTCTTT. Amino acids: CASSQDLHSRNTEAFF.

This chain joins TRBV6-6 and TRBJ2-2; D unresolved. The CDR3 runs to 12 residues. The ends were cut back, 7 bases at V and 8 bases at J, with 11 bases in the middle. Germline V lookup: CDR1 MNHNY, CDR2 SVGAGI (reference sequence). The CDR3 nucleotides are TGTGCCAGCACCCCTTTTCAGGGGGAGCTGTTTTTT. It codes for CASTPFQGELFF.

In this sample, this clone turned up a few times. The chain carries TRBV2 and TRBJ2-2; D is ambiguous. Trimming pared 1 base from V and 4 bases from J, leaving 7 bases between. The CDR3 totals 14 residues. Germline CDR1 is SNHLY and CDR2 is FYNNEI. The CDR3 DNA follows: TGTGCCAGCAGTGAAGGCGTGCTCACCGGGGAGCTGTTTTTT. The encoded protein is CASSEGVLTGELFF.

In DNA form, the CDR3 reads TGCAGCGTTGGGACTAGCGGGTGGAATGAGCAGTTCTTC. Its protein product is CSVGTSGWNEQFF. The V gene is TRBV29-1, the J gene TRBJ2-1; 11 bases match TRBD2. CDR3 length: 13 amino acids. Germline CDR1 SQVTM, CDR2 ANQGSEA. V lost 4 bases to trimming and J lost 7 bases; unmatched junction nucleotides: 3.

The chain combines TRBV6-5 with TRBJ2-3, with D perhaps TRBD2 (6 bases). Germline CDR1 is MNHEY and CDR2 is SVGAGI. The germline V and J ends were trimmed by 5 bases and 6 bases, with 12 bases remaining between them. The CDR3 consists of 13 residues. The CDR3 DNA reads TGTGCCAGCAGTCGGGGAGGCAGGGATACGCAGTATTTT. Amino acid sequence: CASSRGGRDTQYF.

This clone came up a few times. The chain is built from TRBV28 and TRBJ1-2; D gene uncertain. V was trimmed by 5 bases and J by 1 base, leaving 5 bases between them. The length of the CDR3 is 12 residues. Per germline, CDR1 MDHEN and CDR2 SYDVKM. The CDR3 spells CASSVLNYGYTF. Written as DNA, the CDR3 is TGTGCCAGCAGTGTCCTTAACTATGGCTACACCTTC.

The chain links TRBV5-1 to TRBJ1-1; 7 bases fit TRBD1. V shed 1 base and J 0 bases; nucleotides not matched to a gene: 6. This CDR3 has 16 amino acids. Germline V gene data show CDR1 as SGHRS and CDR2 as YFSETQ. CDR3 bases: TGCGCCAGCAGCTTGAGCGGGGGACAGATGAACACTGAAGCTTTCTTT. This codes for CASSLSGGQMNTEAFF.

This clone was seen a handful of times. The rearrangement joins TRBV6-6 to TRBJ2-7, with TRBD1 matching over 7 bases. Germline CDR1 reads MNHNY; CDR2 reads SVGAGI (reference sequence). V dropped 11 bases and J dropped 7; count of bases not matched to a gene: 11. The CDR3 is 12 residues long. As DNA, the CDR3 is TGTGCCGCTCGACAGGGACCGGGGGAGCAGTACTTC. Residues: CAARQGPGEQYF.

The chain employs TRBV7-6 and TRBJ2-1; TRBD2 aligns across 14 bases. V gave up 5 bases and J gave up 7 bases; unmatched junction bases: 7. This CDR3 has 16 amino acids. Germline-derived CDR1 and CDR2 are SGHVS and FNYEAQ. CDR3 sequence reads: CASSQRLAGGPNEQFF. The DNA of the CDR3 is TGTGCCAGCAGCCAAAGACTAGCGGGGGGGCCTAATGAGCAGTTCTTC.